This TCR beta chain was sequenced during a study of graft-versus-host responses after intestinal transplantation (dated by TCRdb to about 2021). For context, the study as a whole: Recipients received multivisceral, liver-intestinal, or isolated intestinal transplants. Of the 20 to 30 intestinal transplant recipients enrolled in the cohort, one of whom was a retransplant, a few patients without pretransplant specimens were excluded. Donor T cell macrochimerism was defined as a peak of at least 4% donor T cells among recipient peripheral blood mononuclear cells. Samples from a few later patients were sequenced in-house on an Illumina MiSeq with MiXCR processing rather than by the commercial service. Every recipient was given anti-thymocyte globulin induction, followed by around three years of maintenance tacrolimus and steroids. Alloreactive clones were identified by sequencing pre-transplant mixed lymphocyte reaction products and comparing them with unstimulated pre-transplant donor and recipient T cells. Graft-versus-host and host-versus-graft alloreactive T cell clones were tracked in the graft, circulation and bone marrow after intestinal transplantation using bulk TCR-beta CDR3 sequencing. Overall results and qualifications from the work: Early after transplant, peak levels of circulating GvH clones were associated with declines in HvG clones. In the allografts of patients with donor T cell macrochimerism, GvH to HvG T cell clonal ratios were high. The conclusions were limited by the relatively low number and heterogeneity of the intestinal transplant patients. GvH clones were detected in recipient bone marrow, and some appeared earlier in ileal mucosa or blood, consistent with an intestinal mucosal origin.

The time point label, read with the paper, signifies: cells obtained before transplantation from donor or recipient. CD3+CD4+ and CD3+CD8+ populations were FACS-sorted from unstimulated pre-transplant donor and recipient cells taken from spleen or lymph nodes. Notes on this clone: There is no known antigen for this receptor. Within one base of it there is no much larger clone, and no base qualities were kept.

The library was made by the immunoSEQ multiplex PCR assay. For most patients, genomic DNA was isolated using the Qiagen DNeasy Blood and Tissue Kit and was shipped frozen to Adaptive Biotechnologies for TCR sequencing. For most patients, high-throughput TCR-beta CDR3 sequencing of genomic DNA was performed by Adaptive Biotechnologies. In the paper's pipeline: Adaptive's ImmunoSEQ software was the source of the TCR sequencing data for 15 to 20 patients, while three other patients were processed with MiXCR and VDJtools. To correct CD4 versus CD8 sorting errors, sequences present in both subsets at a frequency ratio below 5:1 were removed. CDR3 nucleotide sequences shared by donor and recipient were removed because the origin of these sequences could not be assigned. Alloreactive clones required at least 2-fold expansion over unstimulated cells and minimum CFSE-low frequency of 0.002% (template counts) or 0.001% (read counts). Mappable clones were those detected in sequenced pre-transplant spleen, lymph node, or MLR CFSE-low populations of the donor or recipient. Cumulative frequency of alloreactive clones was calculated as a percentage of all sequences weighted by copy number. This immuneACCESS table, as held by TCRdb, lists in-frame sequences with V and J called but not all clones. Of the missing ones, under half trace to an unresolved V gene in checked studies; the others have no known cause. D and trimming were read from the DNA, whereas the V and J calls and clone size are those reported in that table. The sample has about 71,000 clones on record, less than 95% of them singletons. The ten largest clones represent 1.3% of the sample.

CDR1 and CDR2 (MNHNS, SASEGT) derive from the germline V gene. The germline V end is reduced by 3 bases and the J end by 5 bases; junction bases left unmatched: 1. Inclusive of the bounding cysteine and phenylalanine, the CDR3 is 13 residues long. CDR3 DNA is the only sequence kept; it has 39 bases, read in frame from the first base. This specimen was unstimulated CD8+ T cells sorted from spleen or lymph node cells, taken before intestinal transplant. This receptor was obtained from a human donor who received an intestinal transplant. The chain is encoded by TRBV6-1 joined to TRBJ2-7; 10 bases in the junction line up with TRBD1. The CDR3 reads CASSDGTGDEQYF. The nucleotide sequence is given as TGTGCCAGCAGTGACGGGACAGGGGACGAGCAGTACTTC.